This TCR beta chain is drawn from a study of PD-1 blockade in classical Hodgkin lymphoma. Whole-study results and caveats: The CD4+ diversity rise by C4D1 was clearest in complete responders.

A note on this clone: Its antigen is unknown. The same CDR3 is also encoded by other DNA sequences in this sample.

Libraries were prepared by immunoSEQ multiplex PCR; TCRdb keeps only in-frame clonotypes and omits some of them. Of 15,000 to 20,000 clones in the sample, about four fifths were seen once. Every patient was affected by relapse after autologous stem cell transplantation, while exposure to brentuximab vedotin was not uniform. The germline V gene has CDR1 LGHNA and CDR2 YNFKEQ. V was clipped by 0 bases and J by 4 bases, with 10 bases between them. The CDR3 is 15 amino acids. This specimen consisted of peripheral blood mononuclear cells (PBMCs), obtained before the second cycle of nivolumab. The gene calls are TRBV4-2 and TRBJ1-3; no clear D. The sequence came from a human donor with classical Hodgkin lymphoma. The DNA of the CDR3 is TGTGCCAGCAGCCAAGATCGGTCGGGGGGAAACACCATATATTTT. Its translation is CASSQDRSGGNTIYF.